This T cell receptor (beta chain) comes out of a study of blood T cell repertoires in COVID-19. Profiled with immunoSEQ multiplex PCR; TCRdb holds only in-frame clones, not every one. This sample has about 300,000 clones, with approximately 90% found just once. Trimming took off 2 bases at V and 4 bases at J, with 8 bases between the two ends. Germline-derived CDR1 and CDR2 are MNHEY and SMNVEV (reference sequence). This CDR3 contains 14 residues. Donors were grouped by their self-reported clinical history. Cohort 3 donors were reported recovered after two negative PCRs, clearance, or symptom resolution.

This TCR was recovered from a woman aged 30 to 39 who had recovered from COVID-19. Sequencing was performed on PBMCs or T cells enriched from blood (not recorded which). The chain recombines TRBV27 with TRBJ1-4, with D possibly matching TRBD1 (5 bases). CDR3: CASSLAGINEKLFF. The DNA of the CDR3 is TGTGCCAGCAGTTTAGCAGGGATTAATGAAAAACTGTTTTTT. Combining the CDR3 with reference TRBV27 and TRBJ1-4 gives the whole variable domain EAQVTQNPRYLITVTGKKLTVTCSQNMNHEYMSWYRQDPGLGLRQIYYSMNVEVTDKGDVPEGYKVSRKEKRNFPLILESPSPNQTSLYFCASSLAGINEKLFFGSGTQLSVL.